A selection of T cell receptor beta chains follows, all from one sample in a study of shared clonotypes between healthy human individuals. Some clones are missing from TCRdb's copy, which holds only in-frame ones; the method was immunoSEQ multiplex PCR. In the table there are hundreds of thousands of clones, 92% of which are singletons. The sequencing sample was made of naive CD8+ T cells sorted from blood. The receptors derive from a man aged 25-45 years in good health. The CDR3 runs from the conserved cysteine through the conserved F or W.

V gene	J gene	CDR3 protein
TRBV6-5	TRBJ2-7	CASRTGREQYF
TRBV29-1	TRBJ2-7	CSVVREGPYEQYF
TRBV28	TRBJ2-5	CASRLARDLGTQYF
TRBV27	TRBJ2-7	CASSSLGEGSYEQYF
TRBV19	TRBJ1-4	CASSIETGGFTTNEKLFF
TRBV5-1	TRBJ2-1	CASSLGSGGPYNEQFF
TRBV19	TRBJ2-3	CASSALAFGTDTQYF
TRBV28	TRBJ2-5	CASSPFSPGGTQYF
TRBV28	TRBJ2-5	CASTRADSQETQYF
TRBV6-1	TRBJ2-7	CASSAGQAVVYEQYF
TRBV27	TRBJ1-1	CASSQGNEAFF
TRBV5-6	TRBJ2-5	CASSFQETQYF
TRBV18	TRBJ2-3	CASSPTGLAGADTQYF
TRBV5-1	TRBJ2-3	CASSLEGLAGGSTDTQYF
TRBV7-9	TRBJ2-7	CASSLFPRDRGAEQYF
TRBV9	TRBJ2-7	CASSVASGREQYF
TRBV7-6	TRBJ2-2	CASSLEGGNTGELFF
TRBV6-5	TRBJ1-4	CASSYLRGTNEKLFF
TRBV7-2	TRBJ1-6	CASSLDPGANSPLHF
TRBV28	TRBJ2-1	CASGQGNNEQFF
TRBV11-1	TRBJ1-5	CASSQRGVGQPQHF
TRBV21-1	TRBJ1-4	CASRVPGYKVHNEKLFF
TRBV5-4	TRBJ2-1	CASSPVLAGDNEQFF
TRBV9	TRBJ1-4	CASSARPGAGEKLFF
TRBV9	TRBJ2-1	CASSPGGSNYNEQFF
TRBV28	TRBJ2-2	CASRRVYPANTGELFF
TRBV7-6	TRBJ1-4	CASSSYGMGGEKLFF
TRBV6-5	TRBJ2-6	CASSLAEDSGANVLTF
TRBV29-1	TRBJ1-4	CSVTPPGPGLNEKLFF
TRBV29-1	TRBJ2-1	CSVAKQGPGYNEQFF
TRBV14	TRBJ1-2	CASSQYTGDAYGYTF
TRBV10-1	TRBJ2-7	CASSESPGNEQYF
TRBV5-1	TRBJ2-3	CASSLEQGAITDTQYF
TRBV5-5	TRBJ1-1	CASTLWGRTPMEAFF
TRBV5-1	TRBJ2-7	CASSVTGGIYEQYF
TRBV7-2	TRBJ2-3	CASSPPTPDTQYF
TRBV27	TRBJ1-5	CASSFQGINQPQHF
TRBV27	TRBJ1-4	CASSKTRLGEKLFF
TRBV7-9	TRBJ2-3	CASSSAWDTQYF
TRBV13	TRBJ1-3	CASSFPSSGNTIYF